The T cell receptor beta chain described here comes from a study of CD8+ T cells in alopecia areata. Indicated treatment: oral pan-JAK inhibitor, 5-10 mg twice daily. Researchers gathered lesional scalp punch biopsies and peripheral blood from patients with alopecia areata. This clone showed up just a few times. The CDR3 is 14 amino acids. Per the germline V gene, CDR1 is MDHEN and CDR2 is SYDVKM. The V gene lost 11 bases and the J gene lost 5 bases, with 20 bases spanning the gap. RNA was extracted and reverse transcribed into cDNA as the sequencing template. Produced via immunoSEQ multiplex PCR; TCRdb's table is partial and in-frame only. The data show 75,000 to 80,000 clones, with around 60% seen just once and 23% held by the top ten.

The chain employs TRBV28 and TRBJ2-3; D might be TRBD1 or TRBD2, each matching 5 bases. This receptor was identified in a human donor with alopecia areata. Sequencing used CD8+ T cells sorted from blood, obtained at week 24, from a patient treated with tofacitinib. CDR3 sequence: CASEGLAGRDTQYF. The DNA for the CDR3 is TGTGCCTCAGAGGGGCTGGCGGGTAGAGATACGCAGTATTTT.